Sequencing of this T cell receptor beta chain was carried out in a study of lung T cells in sarcoidosis with Löfgren's syndrome (dated by TCRdb to about 2017). Background for the entire study: Sarcoidosis was characterized as a granulomatous disease that mainly affects the lungs and features an accumulation of CD4+ T cells in bronchoalveolar lavage fluid. The repertoire analyses were focused on Lofgren's syndrome patients.

This clonotype was picked up many times. Its antigen is still unknown. Per-base quality was not reported, and no clone a single base away is much larger than it. What the study reported, not specific to this receptor: In Lofgren's syndrome patients, relative to control subjects, TRAV12-1 and TRBV2 were reported to be the most expanded V gene segments. When alphabeta pairing was analyzed, TRAV12-1 tended to pair preferentially with TRBV2, and the resulting paired TCRs displayed CDR3 homology. Sharing of TRAV12-1 and TRBV2 CDR3 motifs among multiple Lofgren's syndrome patients was reported, suggesting public CD4+ TCR repertoires. Recognition of a sarcoidosis-associated antigen was merely suggested, with the antigen itself still putative and unidentified.

TCRdb records Illumina MiSeq as the sequencer. TCRdb cleaned the public reads at Q25 with fastp, built clones with MiXCR and kept in-frame beta chains. Every CDR3 protein is listed once, alongside the most common genes and DNA of its rows. The sample table records 50,000 to 65,000 distinct CDR3 sequences; over 20% of these occur just once. The ten top clones hold around 2.3% of the sample. Trimmed from V: 8 bases; trimmed from J: 6 bases; junction bases lacking a gene match: 5. For CDR1 and CDR2, the germline V gene lists MNHNS and SASEGT. Taken from cysteine to phenylalanine, the CDR3 has 13 residues. Only the CDR3 part of the read is kept: 39 bases, read in frame from the first base.

Recombination joined TRBV6-1 with TRBJ2-1, with 9 middle bases fitting TRBD1. The sequencing sample was made of CD4+ T cells from PBMCs. The receptor was isolated from a human donor with sarcoidosis (Löfgren's syndrome or another form), or a control subject (not recorded which). The CDR3 loop reads CASPGQGINEQFF. In nucleotides, the sequence is TGTGCCAGCCCGGGACAGGGAATCAATGAGCAGTTCTTC.